This T cell receptor (beta chain) was observed in a study of T cell responses to AZD1222 COVID-19 vaccine (TCRdb year 2021). Broadly, across the study: TCR sequencing covered 230 or so trial participants: 200 to 220 given two doses of AZD1222 and approximately 26 given two doses of MenACWY control vaccine. Enrollment into the trials was organized by age into subgroups of 18-55, 56-69 and 70-plus years, and those subgroups contained roughly 150, 30 and 60 TCR-sequenced participants, respectively.

The CDR3 regions of human TCRbeta chains were subjected to immunosequencing. The paper's data handling went like this. TCRs in the repertoires were compared against a reference library of SARS-CoV-2-specific TCRs that had been generated with the MIRA antigen-specificity platform. Breadth was defined as the fraction of unique TCRs that were SARS-CoV-2-associated, and depth was defined as the fraction of total T cells that were SARS-CoV-2-associated. Each spike-specific TCR was assigned to its reactive spike region and to a CD4 or CD8 class using the MIRA data. Log10-transformed breadth and depth values were compared by one-way ANOVA with Sidak's multiple comparisons tests. TCRdb mirrors the immuneACCESS table, restricted to in-frame sequences. Some clones are absent from its copies; in checked studies, under half trace to an unresolved V gene, and the reason for the others is unknown. V and J calls and clone size are as listed in that table; D and trimming were resolved from the DNA. This sample gives around 150,000 clones in total; about 93% of them show up just once. Approximately 7% of the sample goes to the ten largest clones.

Sample time point, as interpreted from the label and publication: about 28 days (+/-7) after the second vaccine dose. Because spike-specific TCR depth and breadth did not differ between the two schedules, AZD1222 recipients who got a second dose at roughly 4 weeks were pooled with those who got a second dose at roughly 12 weeks. Samples from vaccinated people were obtained from the UK trials COV001 and COV002, which included a single-blind randomized controlled phase 2/3 trial of AZD1222 (ChAdOx1 nCoV-19) in healthy adults. For TCRbeta chain sequencing, PBMC samples from trial participants were taken at day 0 and at day 28 after the second dose. As concerns this clone: It lacks a known antigen. No base-level quality is on record; no much larger clone is a single base apart.

Broad study findings and their caveats: Participants were mostly white British, with more females than males. The authors suggested clonal diversity may have been underestimated. Because no day 14 peak-response samples were available, repertoires were characterized only after the peak T cell response. In the small 56-69-year group, the increase in depth fell short of significance, most likely because of low power. The vaccine-associated CD4 TCRs covered the entire spike protein, and the dominant responses fell in regions 160-218 and 743-854. Conclusions about previously exposed vaccinees were limited because only six AZD1222 recipients were SARS-CoV-2 seropositive at baseline. After two AZD1222 doses, both the breadth and the depth of spike-specific TCRs were significantly higher than at day 0 and than in MenACWY recipients. Nearly half of unique spike-specific TCRs reportedly recognized epitopes outside regions mutated in the B.1.351 and B.1.1.7 variants.

Measured from the cysteine to the phenylalanine, the CDR3 is 15 residues long. Only CDR3 DNA remains: 45 bases, in frame from the first base. V loses 0 bases at its end and J loses 3 bases; junction bases beyond the gene matches: 1. From the germline V gene (reference sequence), CDR1 is SEHNR and CDR2 is FQNEAQ. The receptor was derived from an adult who received the AZD1222 COVID-19 vaccine. The sequence joins TRBV7-9 to TRBJ2-7; TRBD1 fits 11 bases in the junction. Sequences were derived from peripheral blood, sampled 28 days after the second AZD1222 dose. The CDR3 in this case is CASSLAGTGGYEQYF. The DNA reads as follows: TGTGCCAGCAGCTTAGCCGGGACAGGGGGCTACGAGCAGTACTTC.